These 28 T cell receptor beta chains originate from one sample sequenced in a study of STAT3 mutations in large granular lymphocyte leukemia (dated by TCRdb to 2018 to 2020). Library construction relied on the immunoSEQ multiplex PCR assay. In TCRdb, the immuneACCESS table is reduced to in-frame sequences with V and J assigned. These tables do not hold every clone; where another copy was compared, an unresolved V gene accounts for under half, and the others remain unexplained. The sample data list tens of thousands of clones, and approximately 91% of these were observed just once. 0.4% to 0.5% of the sample belongs to the ten largest clones. Results and caveats for the whole study, not just this receptor: All T-LGLL patients had at least one immunodominant TCRbeta clonotype, and roughly half had multiple immunodominant subclonotypes.

These receptors have no known antigen. The source material was PBMCs. Every receptor here comes from a human donor with T large granular lymphocyte leukemia. Some clones in this sample may be carry-over from other donors' samples.

This chain links TRBV6-5 with TRBJ2-3; 9 bases map to TRBD2. Germline trimming cut 7 bases from V and 7 bases from J; bases unmatched to any gene: 12. This CDR3 spans 15 amino acids. Germline V gene lookup returns CDR1 MNHEY and CDR2 SVGAGI. CDR3 region: CASTHTAGGQNTQYF. DNA of the CDR3: TGTGCCAGCACCCATACGGCGGGGGGGCAAAATACGCAGTATTTT.

The chain recombines TRBV4-1 with TRBJ1-2; 7 bases align to TRBD1. This CDR3 is built from 18 residues. Germline V gives CDR1 MGHRA, CDR2 YSYEKL. Trimming cost V 6 bases and J 2 bases; bases outside gene matches: 18. CDR3 loop: CASRPPFGDSENNYGYTF. CDR3 coding DNA: TGCGCCAGCAGGCCTCCTTTTGGGGACAGCGAGAACAACTATGGCTACACCTTC.

The chain combines TRBV28 with TRBJ2-1, with D uncertain. The CDR3 consists of 12 residues. With 3 bases removed from V and 4 bases from J, the gap between germline ends came to 4 bases. Looked up from germline, CDR1 is MDHEN and CDR2 is SYDVKM. The CDR3 protein is CASSLGYNEQFF. The CDR3, as DNA: TGTGCCAGCAGTTTGGGTTACAATGAGCAGTTCTTC.

V gene TRBV28 combines with J gene TRBJ2-7, with no clear D. Trimming took 6 bases from V and 3 from J, leaving 18 bases between them. The CDR3 totals 15 residues. CDR1 and CDR2 from the germline V gene are MDHEN and SYDVKM. Here the CDR3 DNA reads TGTGCCAGCAGCAAACAGAGAGGTCCCGGCTACGAGCAGTACTTC. Encoded protein: CASSKQRGPGYEQYF. The complete variable domain, with remaining parts taken from reference TRBV28 and TRBJ2-7, reads DVKVTQSSRYLVKRTGEKVFLECVQDMDHENMFWYRQDPGLGLRLIYFSYDVKMKEKGDIPEGYSVSREKKERFSLILESASTNQTSMYLCASSKQRGPGYEQYFGPGTRLTVT.

This chain uses TRBV7-2 with TRBJ2-7; D call uncertain. The CDR3 is made up of 14 amino acids. V gave up 1 base and J gave up 7 bases, with 14 bases separating them. Germline CDR1 SGHTA, CDR2 FQGNSA. CDR3 DNA: TGTGCCAGCAGCTTAGTAAGAGCTGTGGGGGAGCAGTACTTC. As protein: CASSLVRAVGEQYF.

This chain joins TRBV11-2 and TRBJ2-7; TRBD1 or TRBD2 may be the D gene (5 bases each). The CDR3 totals 12 residues. The germline CDR1 and CDR2 sequences are SGHAT and FQNNGV. The V end was cut by 3 bases, the J end by 7 bases, with 10 bases between. This chain's CDR3 is CASSFGAGEQYF. Here the CDR3 DNA reads TGTGCCAGCAGCTTCGGGGCTGGGGAGCAGTACTTC.

This chain connects TRBV27 to TRBJ1-1; possible D gene TRBD1, 6 bases. This CDR3 comprises 13 residues. Germline CDR1 and CDR2: MNHEY and SMNVEV (reference sequence). V was clipped by 7 bases and J by 4 bases, with 13 bases between them. The CDR3 spells CASNSRGSTEAFF. CDR3 DNA: TGTGCCAGCAACTCCAGGGGATCCACTGAAGCTTTCTTT.

V gene TRBV5-1 combines with J gene TRBJ1-1; D is possibly TRBD1 (5 bases). Trimming stripped 4 bases from V and 1 base from J, with 11 bases between. CDR3 length equals 14 residues. Germline V gives CDR1 SGHRS, CDR2 YFSETQ. The CDR3 nucleotides are TGCGCCAGCAGCCCGAAAGGACAGAACACTGAAGCTTTCTTT. Its translation is CASSPKGQNTEAFF. The full variable domain, rest sourced from reference TRBV5-1 and TRBJ1-1, is KAGVTQTPRYLIKTRGQQVTLSCSPISGHRSVSWYQQTPGQGLQFLFEYFSETQRNKGNFPGRFSGRQFSNSRSEMNVSTLELGDSALYLCASSPKGQNTEAFFGQGTRLTVV.

The chain uses TRBV29-1 and TRBJ2-3, with a possible D match to TRBD1 (5 bases). Germline CDR1 and CDR2: SQVTM and ANQGSEA. V was clipped by 4 bases and J by 1 base, with 9 bases between them. The CDR3 covers 13 residues. The CDR3 loop reads CSVGGRGTDTQYF. Written as DNA, the CDR3 is TGCAGCGTTGGAGGCAGGGGCACAGATACGCAGTATTTT.

The rearrangement links TRBV19 to TRBJ2-3; TRBD1 agrees at 7 bases. Per the germline V gene, CDR1 is LNHDA and CDR2 is SQIVND (reference sequence). V shed 8 bases, J shed 0 bases, and the junction held 8 bases outside the gene matches. CDR3 length: 15 residues. The CDR3 is CASRRGLSSTDTQYF. CDR3 DNA: TGTGCCAGTCGAAGGGGGCTGTCTAGCACAGATACGCAGTATTTT.

This chain connects TRBV27 to TRBJ1-3; no definite D call. V lost 6 bases, J lost 0 bases, and 9 bases lay in between. The CDR3 is 14 amino acids. Per the germline V gene, CDR1 is MNHEY and CDR2 is SMNVEV (reference sequence). The CDR3 region has the DNA TGTGCCAGCAGATCCCAAATCTCTGGAAACACCATATATTTT. This sequence encodes CASRSQISGNTIYF.

This clone was detected once. The chain has TRBV4-1 and TRBJ1-4; D is unclear. Trimming cost V 4 bases and J 0 bases, with 12 bases left between them. The CDR3 length is 16 residues. CDR1 is MGHRA, CDR2 YSYEKL, per germline. The CDR3 DNA sequence: TGCGCCAGCAGCCCTCCTAGCGCTGCAACTAATGAAAAACTGTTTTTT. As protein: CASSPPSAATNEKLFF.

The rearrangement uses TRBV15 and TRBJ1-1; unclear D gene. V was cut by 1 base and J by 12 bases, with 12 bases left in between. CDR1 and CDR2 from the germline V gene are LNHNV and YYDKDF (reference sequence). CDR3 length equals 12 residues. CDR3 bases: TGTGCCACCAGCAGAGCGGAGGGAGCGACTTTCTTT. It yields the protein CATSRAEGATFF.

This chain joins TRBV15 and TRBJ2-3, with 9 bases aligning to TRBD2. The germline V gene encodes CDR1 LNHNV and CDR2 YYDKDF (reference sequence). Unmatched junction bases numbered 10, after V lost 3 bases and J lost 3 bases. The CDR3 totals 17 residues. The CDR3: CATSRKIRGGGTDTQYF. CDR3 nucleotide sequence: TGTGCCACCAGCAGGAAGATTCGCGGGGGGGGTACAGATACGCAGTATTTT.

This chain links TRBV5-1 with TRBJ1-6, with no clear D. CDR1 and CDR2 (germline): SGHRS, YFSETQ. V lost 6 bases, J lost 5 bases, and 9 bases lay in between. This CDR3 has 13 residues. This chain's CDR3 is CASKGQDNSPLHF. CDR3 DNA: TGCGCCAGCAAAGGGCAGGATAATTCACCCCTCCACTTT.

The chain has TRBV5-1 and TRBJ1-3; 7 nucleotides agree with TRBD1. Unmatched junction bases numbered 7, after V lost 4 bases and J lost 0 bases. This CDR3 is 16 amino acids long. Germline V gene sequence: CDR1 SGHRS, CDR2 YFSETQ. For the CDR3, the DNA is TGCGCCAGCAGCGCGGGACAGCTTAGCTCTGGAAACACCATATATTTT. Amino acid sequence: CASSAGQLSSGNTIYF.

The rearrangement links TRBV14 to TRBJ1-1; D gene unclear. The CDR3 totals 15 residues. The V and J ends lost 2 bases and 0 bases respectively, with 10 bases between them. Per germline, CDR1 SGHDN and CDR2 FVKESK. The CDR3 nucleotides read TGTGCCAGCAGCCAATATCCGGGGATGAACACTGAAGCTTTCTTT. As protein: CASSQYPGMNTEAFF.

The V and J genes are TRBV7-8 and TRBJ1-6; TRBD1 aligns across 7 bases. Germline V CDR1 and CDR2: SGHVS, FQNEAQ. The CDR3 is made up of 14 amino acids. V was clipped by 5 bases and J by 9 bases; unmatched bases: 7. CDR3 loop: CASSVNQGGSPLHF. Here the CDR3 DNA reads TGTGCCAGCAGCGTTAACCAGGGGGGTTCACCCCTCCACTTT.

The rearrangement uses TRBV7-6 and TRBJ1-5, with D unclear. CDR1 and CDR2 from the germline V gene are SGHVS and FNYEAQ. Trimming stripped 5 bases from V and 5 bases from J, with 10 bases between. This CDR3 has 13 amino acids. CDR3 sequence (DNA): TGTGCCAGCAGCACCGGGCTCGATCAGCCCCAGCATTTT. Encoded protein: CASSTGLDQPQHF.

The chain joins TRBV27 to TRBJ1-6, with 7 bases lining up with TRBD1. Germline CDR1 MNHEY, CDR2 SMNVEV (reference sequence). The CDR3 loop spans 16 amino acids. V was clipped by 2 bases and J by 4 bases; unmatched bases: 5. The DNA of the CDR3 is TGTGCCAGCAGTTTACGAGGGGGCGGTTATAATTCACCCCTCCACTTT. Its protein is CASSLRGGGYNSPLHF.

In its sample, this clone was seen once. The CDR3 nucleotides are TGTGCCAGCAGCCCGCAGGGGGCGAATCAGCCCCAGCATTTT. Translating gives CASSPQGANQPQHF. The chain combines TRBV7-9 with TRBJ1-5; 8 bases match TRBD1. From germline, CDR1 is SEHNR and CDR2 FQNEAQ (reference sequence). V lost 5 bases to trimming and J lost 4 bases; unmatched junction nucleotides: 4. The CDR3 is 14 amino acids.

The chain is built from TRBV5-4 and TRBJ2-5; D gene unclear. Trimming removed 0 bases from V and 5 bases from J, with 11 bases in between. Germline V gene data show CDR1 as SGHNT and CDR2 as YYREEE (reference sequence). The CDR3 extends over 14 amino acids. The CDR3 region is CASSLARLRETQYF. For the CDR3, the DNA is TGTGCCAGCAGCTTGGCCAGGCTACGGGAGACCCAGTACTTC.

The gene calls are TRBV19 and TRBJ2-5; tentatively, D is TRBD1 or TRBD2 (5 bases each). This CDR3 contains 13 residues. Germline-derived CDR1 and CDR2 are LNHDA and SQIVND (reference sequence). V was trimmed by 5 bases and J by 4 bases, leaving 11 bases between them. CDR3: CASSEGYGETQYF. CDR3 bases: TGTGCCAGTAGTGAGGGGTACGGAGAGACCCAGTACTTC. Full variable domain (outside the CDR3, taken from reference TRBV19 and TRBJ2-5): DGGITQSPKYLFRKEGQNVTLSCEQNLNHDAMYWYRQDPGQGLRLIYYSQIVNDFQKGDIAEGYSVSREKKESFPLTVTSAQKNPTAFYLCASSEGYGETQYFGPGTRLLVL.

The table lists this clone with a count of one. The rearrangement links TRBV5-8 to TRBJ2-4; D might be TRBD1 or TRBD2, each matching 5 bases. CDR3 length: 17 residues. V was trimmed by 6 bases and J by 3 bases, leaving 22 bases between them. Germline V gene data show CDR1 as SGHTS and CDR2 as YDEGEE. As DNA, the CDR3 is TGTGCCAGCACCTTTTGGGGGACCTCATTGGGCAAAAACATTCAGTACTTC. It is translated as CASTFWGTSLGKNIQYF.

The V gene is TRBV25-1, the J gene TRBJ1-5; 9 bases agree with TRBD1. The V gene's germline CDR1 is MGHDK and CDR2 SYGVNS. The J segment lost 3 bases and the V segment lost 4 bases, leaving 4 bases of the junction unmatched. There are 15 residues in the CDR3. CDR3 coding DNA: TGTGCCAGCAGTGGCGGACAGGGGTACAATCAGCCCCAGCATTTT. It encodes CASSGGQGYNQPQHF.

The chain uses TRBV15 and TRBJ2-5; 8 positions match TRBD2. Unmatched junction bases numbered 8, after V lost 1 base and J lost 10 bases. CDR1 is LNHNV and CDR2 is YYDKDF in the germline V gene (reference sequence). CDR3 length equals 14 residues. In DNA form, the CDR3 reads TGTGCCACCAGCAGAGTTGCGGGGGGTCCTTTCCAGTACTTC. This sequence encodes CATSRVAGGPFQYF. Complete variable domain (other parts from reference TRBV15 and TRBJ2-5): DAMVIQNPRYQVTQFGKPVTLSCSQTLNHNVMYWYQQKSSQAPKLLFHYYDKDFNNEADTPDNFQSRRPNTSFCFLDIRSPGLGDTAMYLCATSRVAGGPFQYFGPGTRLLVL.

The V gene is TRBV27, the J gene TRBJ2-3; D remains ambiguous. The ends were cut back, 3 bases at V and 2 bases at J, with 15 bases in the middle. The length of the CDR3 is 16 residues. CDR1 is MNHEY and CDR2 is SMNVEV in the germline V gene (reference sequence). CDR3 protein: CASSLGWTEPTDTQYF. The CDR3 DNA sequence: TGTGCCAGCAGTTTGGGATGGACGGAACCCACAGATACGCAGTATTTT.

J is TRBJ1-6 and V is TRBV18, with D possibly matching TRBD1 (5 bases). V gave up 3 bases and J gave up 10 bases, with 19 bases separating them. Germline values: CDR1 KGHSH, CDR2 LQKENI. CDR3 length: 16 residues. Here the CDR3 DNA reads TGTGCCAGCTCACCCCGGGGACTAGAGAGTTTATCACCCCTCCACTTT. Translation: CASSPRGLESLSPLHF.